This T cell receptor beta chain was captured by sequencing in a study of Graves' ophthalmopathy and Graves' hyperthyroidism. The study's findings and limits: Thyroid clonotypes that were expanded above 0.001 frequency mostly also appeared in blood.

A few counts support this clonotype. Its antigen remains unknown. CDR3 length: 13 residues. V lost 0 bases and J lost 8, with 10 bases in between. Ophthalmopathy absent within 18 months of follow-up marked hyperthyroidism as stable. Beta-chain TCR CDR3 regions were amplified from RNA transcripts. First-round RT-PCR used HTBI primers; second-round multiplex PCR followed. TCRdb itself ran the multiplex PCR reads through MiXCR, one entry per CDR3 protein. The sample lists about 620,000 distinct CDR3 sequences, roughly 20% occurring once. The specimen was peripheral blood. This chain joins TRBV12-3 or TRBV12-4 and TRBJ1-2; D is unclear. This TCR was recovered from a woman aged 18 to 35 with stable Graves' hyperthyroidism. Some clones in this sample may be carry-over from other donors' samples. The CDR3 bases are TGTGCCAGCAGTTTAGCTCGACGGCAGGGCTACACCTTC. It is translated as CASSLARRQGYTF.